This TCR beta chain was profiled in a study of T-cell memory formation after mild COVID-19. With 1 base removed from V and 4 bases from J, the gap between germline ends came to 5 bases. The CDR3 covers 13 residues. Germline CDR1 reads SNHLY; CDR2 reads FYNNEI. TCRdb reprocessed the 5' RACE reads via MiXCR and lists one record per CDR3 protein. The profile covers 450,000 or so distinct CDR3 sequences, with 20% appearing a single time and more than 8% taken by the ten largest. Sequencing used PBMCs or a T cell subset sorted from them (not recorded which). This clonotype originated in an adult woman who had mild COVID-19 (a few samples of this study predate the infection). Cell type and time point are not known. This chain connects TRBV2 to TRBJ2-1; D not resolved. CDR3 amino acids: CASSEVGYNEQFF. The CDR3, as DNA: TGTGCCAGCAGTGAAGTAGGGTACAATGAGCAGTTCTTC.